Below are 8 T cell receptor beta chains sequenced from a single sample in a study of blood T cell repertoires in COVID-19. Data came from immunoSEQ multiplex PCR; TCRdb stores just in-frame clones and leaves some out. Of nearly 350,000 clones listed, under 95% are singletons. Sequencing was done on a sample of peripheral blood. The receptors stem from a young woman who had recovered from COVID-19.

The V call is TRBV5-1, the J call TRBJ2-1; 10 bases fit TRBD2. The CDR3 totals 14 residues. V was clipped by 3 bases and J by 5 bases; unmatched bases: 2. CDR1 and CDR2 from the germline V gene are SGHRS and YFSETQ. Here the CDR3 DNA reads TGCGCCAGCAGCTCTAGCGGGAGTAACAATGAGCAGTTCTTC. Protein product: CASSSSGSNNEQFF.

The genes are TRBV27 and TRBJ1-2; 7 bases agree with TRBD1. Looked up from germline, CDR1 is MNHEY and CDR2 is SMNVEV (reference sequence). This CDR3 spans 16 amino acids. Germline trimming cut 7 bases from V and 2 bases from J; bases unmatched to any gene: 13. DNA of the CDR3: TGTGCCAGCACCCACAGGGGCGGGAACCGGAACTATGGCTACACCTTC. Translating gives CASTHRGGNRNYGYTF.

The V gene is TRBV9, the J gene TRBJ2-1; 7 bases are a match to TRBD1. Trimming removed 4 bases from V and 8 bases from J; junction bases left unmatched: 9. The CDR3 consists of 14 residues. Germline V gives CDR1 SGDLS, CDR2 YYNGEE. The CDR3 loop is CASSLFTQGDEQFF. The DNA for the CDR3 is TGTGCCAGCAGCCTATTCACGCAGGGGGATGAGCAGTTCTTC.

The CDR3, as DNA: TGTGCCAGCAGCTTGGGACAGGGGTTTGAAAAACTGTTTTTT. It encodes CASSLGQGFEKLFF. The V gene is TRBV5-4, the J gene TRBJ1-4, with 8 nucleotides matching TRBD1. Germline V gene lookup returns CDR1 SGHNT and CDR2 YYREEE (reference sequence). With V trimmed by 0 bases and J by 7 bases, 2 bases remained unmatched. This CDR3 contains 14 residues.

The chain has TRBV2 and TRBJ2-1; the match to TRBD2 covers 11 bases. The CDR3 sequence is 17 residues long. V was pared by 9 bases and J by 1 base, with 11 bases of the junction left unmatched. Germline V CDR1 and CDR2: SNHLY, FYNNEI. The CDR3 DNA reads TGTGCCAGTGTAGCGGGAGGGCCGGACGGGTCCTACAATGAGCAGTTCTTC. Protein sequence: CASVAGGPDGSYNEQFF. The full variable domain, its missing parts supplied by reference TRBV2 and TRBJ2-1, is EPEVTQTPSHQVTQMGQEVILRCVPISNHLYFYWYRQILGQKVEFLVSFYNNEISEKSEIFDDQFSVERPDGSNFTLKIRSTKLEDSAMYFCASVAGGPDGSYNEQFFGPGTRLTVL.

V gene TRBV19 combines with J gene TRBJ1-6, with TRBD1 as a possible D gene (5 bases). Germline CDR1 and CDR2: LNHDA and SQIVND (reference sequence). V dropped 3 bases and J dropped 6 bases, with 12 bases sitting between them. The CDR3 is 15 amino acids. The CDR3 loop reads CASSIQGVGNSPLHF. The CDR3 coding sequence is TGTGCCAGTAGTATCCAAGGGGTCGGTAATTCACCCCTCCACTTT.

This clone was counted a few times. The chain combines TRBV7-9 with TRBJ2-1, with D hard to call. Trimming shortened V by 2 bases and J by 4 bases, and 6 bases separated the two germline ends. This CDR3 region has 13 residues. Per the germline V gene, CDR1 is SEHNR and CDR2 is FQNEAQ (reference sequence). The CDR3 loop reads CASSLSNYNEQFF. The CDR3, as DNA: TGTGCCAGCAGCTTATCTAATTACAATGAGCAGTTCTTC.

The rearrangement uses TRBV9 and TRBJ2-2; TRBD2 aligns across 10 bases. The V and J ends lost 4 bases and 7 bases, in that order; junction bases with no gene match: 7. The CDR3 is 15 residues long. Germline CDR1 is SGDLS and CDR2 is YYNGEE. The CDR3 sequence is CASSRIAGGIGELFF. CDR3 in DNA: TGTGCCAGCAGCCGGATAGCGGGAGGTATCGGGGAGCTGTTTTTT.